This T cell receptor (beta chain) emerged from a study of T cell repertoires in cytomegalovirus infection. As for the study in general: A matching HLA type, together with CMV infection, was signaled by public TCR beta signatures.

TCRdb recomputed calls from the reads with MiXCR, one row per CDR3 protein. The sample has approximately 490,000 distinct CDR3 sequences, about 11% seen once; the top ten hold roughly 10%. The CDR3 covers 12 residues. CDR1 and CDR2 from the germline V gene are MNHEY and SVGEGT. V trimming: 6 bases; J trimming: 6 bases; junction bases outside the gene matches: 2. Comment on this clonotype: Antigen unknown.

Study results and caveats: Clonotype analysis showed dominance of the ex vivo response by HLA-C-restricted CMV-specific TCR beta clonotypes. Summed frequency of public TCR beta families distinguished CMV carriers with the relevant HLA.

The sequenced material came from PBMCs. The chain uses TRBV6-2 or TRBV6-3 and TRBJ1-5; 7 bases are a match to TRBD1. The receptor's source is a human donor in good health (CMV status not recorded). Some clones in this sample may be carry-over from other donors' samples. Here the CDR3 reads CASRHRGQPQHF. CDR3 nucleotide sequence: TGTGCCAGCAGACACAGGGGTCAGCCCCAGCATTTT.